Presented here are 6 T cell receptor beta chains from one specimen sequenced in a study of post-analysis software for immune sequencing data. These receptors have no known antigen. Findings of the study overall: In patients, roughly five TRBV segments were more frequent than in controls, with TRBV5-6, TRBV5-1 and TRBV20-1 among them.

Unique molecular identifiers were built into the TCR beta cDNA libraries. TCRdb itself ran the PCR reads through MiXCR, one entry per CDR3 protein. The data hold about 460,000 distinct CDR3 sequences, with roughly 45% observed a single time. Sequences were obtained from blood. The receptors originated from a girl aged 5 to 17 with multiple sclerosis.

This clonotype was picked up a small number of times. This rearrangement joins TRBV7-3 to TRBJ1-2; TRBD1 might be the D (5 bases). The V and J ends lost 0 bases and 8 bases respectively, with 10 bases between them. Germline CDR1 and CDR2: SGHTA and FQGTGA. The CDR3 is 13 residues long. DNA for the CDR3: TGTGCCAGCAGCTTAACGCGGGGGATCGGCTACACCTTC. Encoded protein: CASSLTRGIGYTF.

The rearrangement uses TRBV28 and TRBJ2-5; 7 bases map to TRBD2. Germline V gene sequence: CDR1 MDHEN, CDR2 SYDVKM. The CDR3 runs to 15 residues. Trimming took 2 bases from V and 2 from J; bases not matched to a gene: 5. For the CDR3, the DNA is TGTGCCAGCAGTTTAGCGGGAGAGGCTCAAGAGACCCAGTACTTC. It codes for CASSLAGEAQETQYF.

This clonotype was detected ten times or more. This rearrangement joins TRBV20-1 to TRBJ2-3; 8 nucleotides align to TRBD1. J lost 10 bases, V lost 3 bases, and 15 bases had no gene match. Germline V gives CDR1 DFQATT, CDR2 SNEGSKA (reference sequence). This CDR3 spans 15 amino acids. The CDR3 nucleotides read TGCAGTGCTAGTGAGACAGGGGCCCTTTTTTGGGCGCAGTATTTT. This translates into CSASETGALFWAQYF.

The V gene is TRBV28, the J gene TRBJ2-1, with 10 bases matching TRBD2. V lost 3 bases and J lost 6; bases outside the gene matches: 5. CDR1 and CDR2 from the germline V gene are MDHEN and SYDVKM. The CDR3 has 15 amino acids. CDR3 sequence: CASSLVQREGNEQFF. The DNA for the CDR3 is TGTGCCAGCAGTTTGGTTCAGCGGGAGGGCAATGAGCAGTTCTTC.

This rearrangement joins TRBV7-2 to TRBJ2-7, with TRBD1 matching 8 bases. V trimming: 5 bases; J trimming: 3 bases; junction bases outside the gene matches: 12. From germline, CDR1 is SGHTA and CDR2 FQGNSA. The CDR3 contains 16 residues. Written as DNA, the CDR3 is TGTGCCAGCAGCCCCTGGGCGGGAACAGGGGGCTACGAGCAGTACTTC. Encoded protein: CASSPWAGTGGYEQYF.

The chain has TRBV20-1 and TRBJ2-4, with a possible D match to TRBD2 (5 bases). In germline, CDR1 is DFQATT, CDR2 SNEGSKA (reference sequence). CDR3 length: 12 residues. Trimming pared 4 bases from V and 8 bases from J, leaving 12 bases between. Here the CDR3 reads CSAIDYEDIQYF. The CDR3 bases are TGCAGTGCTATTGACTACGAGGACATTCAGTACTTC.